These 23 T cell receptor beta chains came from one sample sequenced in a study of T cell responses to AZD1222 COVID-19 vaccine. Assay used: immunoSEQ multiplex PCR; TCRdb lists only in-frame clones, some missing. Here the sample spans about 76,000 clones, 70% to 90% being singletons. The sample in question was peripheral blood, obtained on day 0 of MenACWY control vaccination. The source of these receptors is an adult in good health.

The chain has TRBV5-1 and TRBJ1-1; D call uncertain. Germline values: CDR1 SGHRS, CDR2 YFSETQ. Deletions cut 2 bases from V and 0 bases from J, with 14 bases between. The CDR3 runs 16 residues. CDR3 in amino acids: CASSFGQSGVNTEAFF. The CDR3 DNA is TGCGCCAGCAGCTTTGGGCAGAGTGGGGTGAACACTGAAGCTTTCTTT. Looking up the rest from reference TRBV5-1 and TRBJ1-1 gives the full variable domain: KAGVTQTPRYLIKTRGQQVTLSCSPISGHRSVSWYQQTPGQGLQFLFEYFSETQRNKGNFPGRFSGRQFSNSRSEMNVSTLELGDSALYLCASSFGQSGVNTEAFFGQGTRLTVV.

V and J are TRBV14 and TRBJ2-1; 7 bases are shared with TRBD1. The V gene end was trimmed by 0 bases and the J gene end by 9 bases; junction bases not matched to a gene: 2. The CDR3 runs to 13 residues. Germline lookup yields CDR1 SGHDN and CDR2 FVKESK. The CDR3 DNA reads TGTGCCAGCAGCCAAGAAGGGGGCCGTGAGCAGTTCTTC. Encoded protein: CASSQEGGREQFF.

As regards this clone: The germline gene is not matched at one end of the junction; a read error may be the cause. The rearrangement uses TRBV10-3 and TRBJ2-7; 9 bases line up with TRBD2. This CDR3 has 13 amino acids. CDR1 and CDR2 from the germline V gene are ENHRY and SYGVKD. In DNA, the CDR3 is TGTGCCATCAGTTCTATAATTCGGACTAGCGAGGACTTC. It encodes CAISSIIRTSEDF.

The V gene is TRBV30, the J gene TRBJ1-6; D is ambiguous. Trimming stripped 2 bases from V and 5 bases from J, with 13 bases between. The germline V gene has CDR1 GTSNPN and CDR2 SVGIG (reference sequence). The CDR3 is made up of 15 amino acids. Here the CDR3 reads CAWSIGLPDNSPLHF. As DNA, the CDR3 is TGTGCCTGGAGTATTGGGCTGCCCGATAATTCACCCCTCCACTTT.

The CDR3 loop reads CASSEEGGAGDTQYF. CDR3 bases: TGTGCCAGCAGTGAAGAAGGAGGGGCAGGCGATACGCAGTATTTT. V gene TRBV6-1 combines with J gene TRBJ2-3, with D maybe TRBD2 (6 bases). The CDR3 length is 15 residues. V lost 1 base, J lost 6 bases, and 14 bases lay in between. Germline CDR1 reads MNHNS; CDR2 reads SASEGT.

The CDR3 nucleotides are TGTGCCAGCAGCCAAGAAGGGACCGGGGAGCTGTTTTTT. Residues: CASSQEGTGELFF. The rearrangement joins TRBV3-1 (or the pseudogene TRBV3-2) to TRBJ2-2; D not resolved. This CDR3 contains 13 residues. The germline V gene encodes CDR1 LGHDT and CDR2 YNNKEL (reference sequence). V was cut by 0 bases and J by 5 bases, with 4 bases left in between.

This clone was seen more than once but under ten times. CDR3 coding DNA: TGTGCCAGCAGCCGGACGGGACATTGTGCTTATGGCTACACCTTC. It is translated as CASSRTGHCAYGYTF. The chain recombines TRBV3-1 (or the pseudogene TRBV3-2) with TRBJ1-2, with D perhaps TRBD1 (6 bases). This CDR3 spans 15 amino acids. Germline V gives CDR1 LGHDT, CDR2 YNNKEL (reference sequence). With 4 bases removed from V and 5 bases from J, the gap between germline ends came to 17 bases.

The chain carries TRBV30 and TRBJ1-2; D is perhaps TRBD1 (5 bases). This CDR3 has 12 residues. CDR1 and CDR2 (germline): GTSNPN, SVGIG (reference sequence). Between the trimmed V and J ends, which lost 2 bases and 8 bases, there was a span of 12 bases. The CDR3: CAWSRQSGGYTF. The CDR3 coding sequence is TGTGCCTGGAGTCGACAGTCAGGCGGCTACACCTTC.

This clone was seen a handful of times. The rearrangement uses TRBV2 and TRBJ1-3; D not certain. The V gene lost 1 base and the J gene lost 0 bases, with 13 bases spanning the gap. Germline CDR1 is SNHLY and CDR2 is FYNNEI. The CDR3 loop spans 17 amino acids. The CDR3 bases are TGTGCCAGCAGTGAAGATCGGCGGCCTCTCTCTGGAAACACCATATATTTT. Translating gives CASSEDRRPLSGNTIYF. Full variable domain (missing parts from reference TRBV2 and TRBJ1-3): EPEVTQTPSHQVTQMGQEVILRCVPISNHLYFYWYRQILGQKVEFLVSFYNNEISEKSEIFDDQFSVERPDGSNFTLKIRSTKLEDSAMYFCASSEDRRPLSGNTIYFGEGSWLTVV.

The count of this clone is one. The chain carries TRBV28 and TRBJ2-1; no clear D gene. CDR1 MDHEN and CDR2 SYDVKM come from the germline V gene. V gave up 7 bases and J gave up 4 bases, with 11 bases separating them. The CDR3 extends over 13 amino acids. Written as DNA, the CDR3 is TGTGCCAGCACCATGAGTCATTACAATGAGCAGTTCTTC. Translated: CASTMSHYNEQFF. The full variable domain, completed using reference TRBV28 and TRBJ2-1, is DVKVTQSSRYLVKRTGEKVFLECVQDMDHENMFWYRQDPGLGLRLIYFSYDVKMKEKGDIPEGYSVSREKKERFSLILESASTNQTSMYLCASTMSHYNEQFFGPGTRLTVL.

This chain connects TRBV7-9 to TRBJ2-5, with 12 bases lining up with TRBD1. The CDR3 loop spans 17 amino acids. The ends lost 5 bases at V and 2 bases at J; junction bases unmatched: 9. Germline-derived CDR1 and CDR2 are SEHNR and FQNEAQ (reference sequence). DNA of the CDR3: TGTGCCAGCAGCACCGGGACAGGGGGCGAGGGTCAAGAGACCCAGTACTTC. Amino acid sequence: CASSTGTGGEGQETQYF.

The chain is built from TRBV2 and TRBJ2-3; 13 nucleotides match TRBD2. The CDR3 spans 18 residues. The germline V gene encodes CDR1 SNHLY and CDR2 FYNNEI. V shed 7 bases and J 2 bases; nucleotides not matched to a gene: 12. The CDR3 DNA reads TGTGCCAGCACGACTAGCGGGAGGCGACTAGACTACACAGATACGCAGTATTTT. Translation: CASTTSGRRLDYTDTQYF.

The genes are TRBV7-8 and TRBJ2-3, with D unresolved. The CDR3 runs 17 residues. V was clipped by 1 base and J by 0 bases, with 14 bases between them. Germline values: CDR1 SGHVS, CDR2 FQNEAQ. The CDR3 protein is CASSLGLGALSTDTQYF. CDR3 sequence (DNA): TGTGCCAGCAGCTTAGGCCTGGGCGCCCTGAGCACAGATACGCAGTATTTT.

Here the CDR3 DNA reads TGTGCCAGCAGTGAGGGGCCCCCCTCCTACGAGCAGTACTTC. This encodes CASSEGPPSYEQYF. V is TRBV28 and J is TRBJ2-7; tentatively, D is TRBD1 or TRBD2 (5 bases each). The CDR3 has 14 residues. The germline V gene has CDR1 MDHEN and CDR2 SYDVKM. The germline V and J ends were trimmed by 5 bases and 0 bases, with 11 bases remaining between them.

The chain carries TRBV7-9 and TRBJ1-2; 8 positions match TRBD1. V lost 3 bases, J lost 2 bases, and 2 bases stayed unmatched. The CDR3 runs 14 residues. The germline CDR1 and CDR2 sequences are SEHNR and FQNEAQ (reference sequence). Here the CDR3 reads CASSLTGANYGYTF. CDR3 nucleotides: TGTGCCAGCAGCTTGACAGGGGCAAACTATGGCTACACCTTC. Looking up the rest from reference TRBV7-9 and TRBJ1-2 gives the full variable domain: DTGVSQNPRHKITKRGQNVTFRCDPISEHNRLYWYRQTLGQGPEFLTYFQNEAQLEKSRLLSDRFSAERPKGSFSTLEIQRTEQGDSAMYLCASSLTGANYGYTFGSGTRLTVV.

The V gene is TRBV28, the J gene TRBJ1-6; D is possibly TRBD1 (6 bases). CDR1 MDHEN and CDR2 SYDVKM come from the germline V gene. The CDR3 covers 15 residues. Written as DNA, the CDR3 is TGTGCGTCCACGGTAGGGGGTAGCAATAATTCACCCCTCCACTTT. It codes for CASTVGGSNNSPLHF.

For the CDR3, the DNA is TGTGCCAGCAGCCTGACAGGGGCCGGTTCACCCCTCCACTTT. Translating it yields CASSLTGAGSPLHF. This rearrangement joins TRBV5-5 to TRBJ1-6; TRBD1 agrees at 8 bases. V was pared by 4 bases and J by 9 bases, with 6 bases of the junction left unmatched. The CDR3 runs to 14 residues. Germline V gene data show CDR1 as SGHKS and CDR2 as YYEKEE (reference sequence).

The CDR3 here is CAWSPGQSNEKLFF. The CDR3 DNA follows: TGTGCCTGGAGTCCGGGACAGTCTAATGAAAAACTGTTTTTT. The chain employs TRBV30 and TRBJ1-4; 7 bases align to TRBD1. Germline V gene sequence: CDR1 GTSNPN, CDR2 SVGIG (reference sequence). J gave up 3 bases and V 2 bases, and 3 bases lay outside the gene matches. This CDR3 has 14 amino acids.

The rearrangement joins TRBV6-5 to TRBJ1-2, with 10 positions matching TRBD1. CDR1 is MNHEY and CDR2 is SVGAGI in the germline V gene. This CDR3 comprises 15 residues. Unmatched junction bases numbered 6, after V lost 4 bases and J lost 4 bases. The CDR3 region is CASSFVTGGFYGYTF. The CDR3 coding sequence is TGTGCCAGCAGTTTCGTGACAGGGGGCTTCTATGGCTACACCTTC.

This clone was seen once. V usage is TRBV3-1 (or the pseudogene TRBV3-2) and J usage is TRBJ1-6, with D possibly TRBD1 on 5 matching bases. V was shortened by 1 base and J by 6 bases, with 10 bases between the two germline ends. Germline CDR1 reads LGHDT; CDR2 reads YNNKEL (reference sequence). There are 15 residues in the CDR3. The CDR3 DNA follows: TGTGCCAGCAGCCAAGGGGGACGGATTAATTCACCCCTCCACTTT. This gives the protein CASSQGGRINSPLHF.

Written as DNA, the CDR3 is TGTGCCAGCAGTTTAAGTCTTAGCTCCTACAATGAGCAGTTCTTC. Protein: CASSLSLSSYNEQFF. The chain has TRBV27 and TRBJ2-1; D remains ambiguous. The CDR3 consists of 15 residues. Germline lookup yields CDR1 MNHEY and CDR2 SMNVEV (reference sequence). Trimming left V 2 bases short and J 0 bases short, with 8 bases between.

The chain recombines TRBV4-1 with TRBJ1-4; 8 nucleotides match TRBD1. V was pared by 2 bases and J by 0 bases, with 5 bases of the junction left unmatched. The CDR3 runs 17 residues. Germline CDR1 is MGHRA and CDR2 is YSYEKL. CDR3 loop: CASSQPGQATTNEKLFF. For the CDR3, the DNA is TGCGCCAGCAGCCAACCGGGACAGGCTACAACTAATGAAAAACTGTTTTTT.

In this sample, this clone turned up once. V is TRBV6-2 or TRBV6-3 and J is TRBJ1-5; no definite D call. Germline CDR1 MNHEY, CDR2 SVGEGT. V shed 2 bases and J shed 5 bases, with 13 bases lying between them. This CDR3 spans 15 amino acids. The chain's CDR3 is CASSYTTWADQPQHF. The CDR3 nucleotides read TGTGCCAGCAGTTACACTACTTGGGCGGATCAGCCCCAGCATTTT.